This T cell receptor beta chain appears in the sequencing data of a study of T cells after yellow fever vaccination. TCRdb fed the 5' RACE reads into MiXCR, producing one record per CDR3 protein. The sample records more than 450,000 distinct CDR3 sequences, less than 25% being singletons. Study observations and caveats: Reappearing after the booster were most of the clones from primary vaccination (roughly 96% CD4, 88% CD8).

The germline V and J ends were trimmed by 4 bases and 6 bases, with 19 bases remaining between them. Looked up from germline, CDR1 is LNHNV and CDR2 is YYDKDF (reference sequence). The CDR3 has 15 residues. This clonotype was observed many times. Its specificity is not known. The rearrangement uses TRBV15 and TRBJ2-7; D is perhaps TRBD2 (6 bases). The clonotype originates from a man aged 18 to 29 who received the YFV17D yellow fever vaccine. The starting material was PBMCs, obtained approximately 22 days after the first yellow fever vaccination. CDR3 bases: TGTGCCACCAGCACGGGCGGGGAAGGGCTAAGCGAGCAGTACTTC. As protein: CATSTGGEGLSEQYF.